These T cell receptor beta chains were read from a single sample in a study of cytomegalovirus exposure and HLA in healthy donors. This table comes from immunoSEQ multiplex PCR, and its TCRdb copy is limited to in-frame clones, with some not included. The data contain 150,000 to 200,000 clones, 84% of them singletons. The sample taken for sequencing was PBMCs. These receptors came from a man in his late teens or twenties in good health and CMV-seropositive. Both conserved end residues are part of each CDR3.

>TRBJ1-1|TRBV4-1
CASSQDEGASTEAFF
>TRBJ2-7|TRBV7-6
CASKRGSDRQNEQYF
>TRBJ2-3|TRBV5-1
CASSAGASSTDTQYF
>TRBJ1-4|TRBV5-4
CASSNWDSTEKLFF
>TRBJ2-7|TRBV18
CASSRDMWGRGSHGYEQYF
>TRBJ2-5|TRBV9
CASSFTGTGLETQYF
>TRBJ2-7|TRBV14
CASSQDSAGGSSYEQYF
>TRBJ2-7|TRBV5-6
CASSFAGTSDF
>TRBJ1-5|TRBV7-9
CASLSDGNSNQPQHF
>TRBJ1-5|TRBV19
CASSKVGQGGQPQHF
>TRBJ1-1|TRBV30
CAWGTGSNTEAFF
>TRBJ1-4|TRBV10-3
CAIRAGENEKLFF
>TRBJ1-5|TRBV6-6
CASSYSGEGYQPQHF
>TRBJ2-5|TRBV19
CASSIRGETQYF
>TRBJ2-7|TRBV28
CASSLLLVAGDYEQYF
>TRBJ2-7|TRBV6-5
CASSYTEEGRSEQYF
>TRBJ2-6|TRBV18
CASSAGGSGANVLTF
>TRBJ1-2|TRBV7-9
CASSLAGTRGYGYTF
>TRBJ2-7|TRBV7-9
CASSLSGTGTYEQYF
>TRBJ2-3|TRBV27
CASRPGLSGSSTDTQYF
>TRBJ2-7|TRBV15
CATSVRDEQYF
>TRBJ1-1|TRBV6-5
CASRRQGGTEAFF
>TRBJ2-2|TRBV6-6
CASSSRKNTGELFF
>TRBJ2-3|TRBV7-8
CASSSLGGLTDTQYF
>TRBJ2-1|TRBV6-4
CASSDSNGGGSNEQFF
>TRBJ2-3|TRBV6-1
CASSPTQYTDTQYF
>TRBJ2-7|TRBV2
CASIQPQGTYEQYF
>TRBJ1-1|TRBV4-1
CASSPSRGGTEAFF
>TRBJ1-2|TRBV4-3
CASSQVAGDGYTF
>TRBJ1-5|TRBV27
CASSPGNRKNQPQHF
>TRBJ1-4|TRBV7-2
CASSLGHPRTNEKLFF
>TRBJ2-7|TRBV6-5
CASNPTQGTYEQYF
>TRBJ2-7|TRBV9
CASSGTGGEQYF
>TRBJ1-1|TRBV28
CASSSSTDRENTEAFF
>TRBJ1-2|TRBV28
CASISPGHRVGDYGYTF
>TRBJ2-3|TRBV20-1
CSARHPGVQYF
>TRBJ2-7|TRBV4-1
CASSQNSWGGASYEQYF
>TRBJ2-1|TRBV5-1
CASSLNSRGNEQFF
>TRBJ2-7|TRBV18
CASSARTGYEQYF
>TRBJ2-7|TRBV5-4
CASSYQAGGGWGAAYEQYF
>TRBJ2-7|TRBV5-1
CASAERPSSYEQYF
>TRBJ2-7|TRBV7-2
CASSLLAGAGEQYF
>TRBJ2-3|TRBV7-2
CASSLGWGLTDTQYF
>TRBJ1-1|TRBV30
CAWNSGTGTAEAFF